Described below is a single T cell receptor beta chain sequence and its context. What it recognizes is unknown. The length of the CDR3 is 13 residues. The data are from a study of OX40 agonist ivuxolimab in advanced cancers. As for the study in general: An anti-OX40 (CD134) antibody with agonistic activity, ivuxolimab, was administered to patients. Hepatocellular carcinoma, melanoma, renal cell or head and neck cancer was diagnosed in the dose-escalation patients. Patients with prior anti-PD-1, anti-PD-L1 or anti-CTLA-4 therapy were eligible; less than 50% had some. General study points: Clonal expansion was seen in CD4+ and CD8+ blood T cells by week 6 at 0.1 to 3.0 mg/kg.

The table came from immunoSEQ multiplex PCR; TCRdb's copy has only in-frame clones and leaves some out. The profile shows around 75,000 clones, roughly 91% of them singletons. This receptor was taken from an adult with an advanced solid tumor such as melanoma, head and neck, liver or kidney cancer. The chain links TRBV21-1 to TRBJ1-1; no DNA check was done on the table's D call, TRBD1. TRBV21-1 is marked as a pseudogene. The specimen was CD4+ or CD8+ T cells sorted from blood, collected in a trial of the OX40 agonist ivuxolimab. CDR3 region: CASTKNRGTEAFF. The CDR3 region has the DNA TGTGCCAGCACCAAGAACAGGGGCACTGAAGCTTTCTTT.